One and the same sample provided the 2 T cell receptor beta chains below, sequenced in a study of T-cell memory formation after mild COVID-19. TCRdb processed the 5' RACE reads anew with MiXCR; each CDR3 protein has one entry. This table has about 1,600 distinct CDR3 sequences, roughly 65% appearing once. The sample was PBMCs or a T cell subset sorted from them (not recorded which). The receptors come from an adult who had mild COVID-19 (a few samples of this study predate the infection). Cell type and time point are not known.

This sequence joins TRBV12-3 or TRBV12-4 and TRBJ2-3; 7 bases agree with TRBD1. This CDR3 has 12 amino acids. V trimming: 6 bases; J trimming: 6 bases; junction bases outside the gene matches: 3. The CDR3 loop is CASRAQGDTQYF. The DNA of the CDR3 is TGTGCCAGCAGGGCACAGGGGGATACGCAGTATTTT.

This clonotype is labeled large (0.1 to 1%). This rearrangement joins TRBV11-2 to TRBJ2-7; 7 bases are a match to TRBD1. The junction had 3 bases not matched to a gene; V was cut back by 5 bases and J by 2 bases. This CDR3 is built from 13 residues. Germline V lookup: CDR1 SGHAT, CDR2 FQNNGV. The CDR3, as DNA: TGTGCCAGCAGCCAGGGACAGACCTACGAGCAGTACTTC. Its protein is CASSQGQTYEQYF.